This TCR beta chain was retrieved from a study of shared T cell receptors in the human thymus. Sequencing was performed with immunoSEQ multiplex PCR; in TCRdb, only in-frame clones are kept and a portion is missing. The table has more than 300,000 clones, 85% to 95% seen once. The sequenced material came from thymocytes. This clonotype was sampled from a human donor.

For the CDR3, the DNA is TGTGCCAGCAGCCCCCAGGACCTGGCCTCGGATGAGCAGTTCTTC. Amino acids: CASSPQDLASDEQFF. This sequence joins TRBV7-9 and TRBJ2-1, with unresolved D. The CDR3 length is 15 residues. CDR1 and CDR2 from the germline V gene are SEHNR and FQNEAQ (reference sequence). V dropped 5 bases and J dropped 8 bases, with 19 bases sitting between them.